This is a list of T cell receptor beta chains from one sample in a study of blood T cells in healthy people across ages. MiXCR, run by TCRdb on the 5' RACE reads, gives a single entry per CDR3 protein. The sample has over 950,000 distinct CDR3 sequences, just over 50% seen once. Sequencing was done on a sample of blood. Receptor source: a woman in her sixties or seventies in good health. CDR3s include the opening cysteine and the closing phenylalanine or tryptophan. Fields, in order: V gene, CDR3 length, J gene, clone size, D gene, CDR3 protein, CDR3 DNA. The D gene is left open where the match is weak. Size tells how often a clone was seen (once, few, many) or the class of an expanded clone, and some rows leave it out.

TRBV11-2	16	TRBJ1-6	NA	NA	CASSPRGGRYNSPLHF	TGTGCCAGCAGCCCGAGGGGCGGACGTTATAATTCACCCCTCCACTTT
TRBV20-1	17	TRBJ2-5	NA	TRBD2	CSARDYGLADPGETQYF	TGCAGTGCTAGAGACTACGGACTAGCAGACCCGGGGGAGACCCAGTACTTC
TRBV4-1	13	TRBJ1-5	NA	NA	CASSQAINQPQHF	TGCGCCAGCAGCCAGGCAATTAATCAGCCCCAGCATTTT
TRBV5-1	15	TRBJ2-3	NA	NA	CASSLRGRTTDTQYF	TGCGCCAGCAGCTTGAGGGGTAGGACCACAGATACGCAGTATTTT
TRBV4-2	13	TRBJ1-5	NA	NA	CASSSSIGQPRHF	TGTGCCAGCAGCTCCTCAATTGGCCAGCCCCGGCATTTT
TRBV20-1	14	TRBJ1-5	NA	TRBD1	CSAPGGISNQPQHF	TGCAGTGCTCCAGGGGGAATTAGCAATCAGCCCCAGCATTTT
TRBV2	12	TRBJ2-7	NA	NA	CASRGVFHEQYF	TGTGCCAGCAGAGGGGTATTTCACGAGCAGTACTTC
TRBV28	14	TRBJ2-2	NA	TRBD2	CAGGAGGNTGELFF	TGTGCCGGTGGGGCGGGGGGGAACACCGGGGAGCTGTTTTTT
TRBV4-3	15	TRBJ2-1	NA	NA	CASSQSTGSHNEQFF	TGCGCCAGCAGCCAATCCACAGGGTCCCACAATGAGCAGTTCTTC
TRBV20-1	11	TRBJ2-7	few	NA	CSARGQYEQYF	TGCAGTGCTAGAGGTCAATACGAGCAGTACTTC
TRBV27	14	TRBJ1-2	NA	TRBD1	CASSRTGFAYGYTF	TGTGCCAGCAGTAGGACAGGGTTTGCTTATGGCTACACCTTC
TRBV7-9	14	TRBJ2-7	NA	TRBD1	CASSGTGAINEQYF	TGTGCCAGCAGCGGAACAGGGGCGATCAATGAGCAGTACTTC
TRBV20-1	15	TRBJ2-7	NA	TRBD2	CSAPGPLAGSGEQYF	TGCAGTGCCCCCGGACCCCTAGCGGGTTCGGGCGAGCAGTACTTC
TRBV3-1	16	TRBJ2-7	few	NA	CASSQTGTSGRYEQYF	TGTGCCAGCAGCCAGACCGGGACTTCCGGGCGGTACGAGCAGTACTTC
TRBV7-2	15	TRBJ2-3	few	NA	CASTALTSYTDTQYF	TGTGCCAGCACCGCACTGACTAGTTACACAGATACGCAGTATTTT
TRBV5-1	14	TRBJ1-1	NA	TRBD1	CASSFTGENTEAFF	TGCGCCAGCAGCTTCACAGGGGAGAACACTGAAGCTTTCTTT
TRBV7-9	15	TRBJ2-3	NA	TRBD2	CASSSTSDSTDTQYF	TGTGCCAGCAGCTCCACTAGCGATAGCACAGATACGCAGTATTTT
TRBV27	15	TRBJ2-7	NA	TRBD2	CASSLEGLAGAEQYF	TGTGCCAGCAGTTTAGAGGGACTAGCGGGAGCCGAGCAGTACTTC
TRBV3-1	16	TRBJ2-7	once	NA	CASSQDWGISYNEQYF	TGTGCCAGCAGCCAAGATTGGGGAATCAGCTACAATGAGCAGTACTTC
TRBV27	16	TRBJ2-5	NA	TRBD1	CASTSGRYRGPGTQYF	TGTGCCAGCACTTCCGGGCGGTACAGGGGGCCGGGGACCCAGTACTTC
TRBV9	14	TRBJ2-3	many	NA	CASSVWGSGDTQYF	TGTGCCAGCAGCGTCTGGGGGAGCGGCGATACGCAGTATTTT
TRBV4-2	16	TRBJ2-7	NA	NA	CASSQEIRTYTYEQYF	TGTGCCAGCAGCCAAGAGATACGGACTTATACCTACGAGCAGTACTTC
TRBV20-1	15	TRBJ2-3	NA	NA	CSADPGVLSTDTQYF	TGCAGTGCCGACCCGGGTGTTCTCAGCACAGATACGCAGTATTTT
TRBV5-1	14	TRBJ2-1	few	NA	CASSLPASYNEQFF	TGCGCCAGCAGCTTACCAGCCTCCTACAATGAGCAGTTCTTC